This T cell receptor (beta chain) originates from a study of response to subunit inactivated influenza vaccine. For this clonotype: Its target is unknown.

Germline V gives CDR1 DFQATT, CDR2 SNEGSKA (reference sequence). This CDR3 comprises 14 residues. With 6 bases clipped from V and 7 bases from J, the junction kept 11 bases outside the gene matches. Study-wide results and caveats: Authors suggested that a seasonal influenza vaccination recruits few new T cells each time.

MiXCR was run by TCRdb on the RT-PCR reads, yielding one entry per CDR3 protein. The sample shows 550,000 to 800,000 distinct CDR3 sequences, roughly 14% of them seen only once. The TCR originated in a man in his forties or fifties who received an inactivated influenza vaccine. The gene calls are TRBV20-1 and TRBJ2-1, with TRBD2 matching 8 bases. Sequences were derived from PBMCs from blood, sampled 11 to 12 days after vaccination. The CDR3 DNA is TGCAGTGCCGACGGGAGGGCCCTCGGAAATGAGCAGTTCTTC. As protein: CSADGRALGNEQFF.